Reported below is one TCR beta chain. Its specificity is not known. Since the CDR3 does not end with the conserved phenylalanine or tryptophan, this likely comes from a read error. No DNA is shown, since the ends of the CDR3 on it are uncertain; the CDR3 is the one TCRdb lists. The CDR3 length is 15 residues, termini included. CDR1 is MNHNS and CDR2 is SASEGT in the germline V gene. The sample comes from a study of tumor-infiltrating lymphocytes in primary liver carcinoma. Looking at the study overall: With diameters of roughly 4 to 11 cm, tumors were stage T1-T3 N0M0. Points from the study as a whole: Tumor region pairs showed greater overlap than either tumor-adjacent or tumor-blood pairs did.

The investigators made TCR beta cDNA from roughly 0.55 ug total RNA, using a constant-region primer. Slightly modified ARM-PCR, run as three nested multiplex PCR rounds, produced the TCR beta libraries. Each of the first two PCR rounds ran approximately 9 cycles with TRBV1-TRBV30 forward and C-beta reverse primers. TCRdb ran MiXCR on the multiplex PCR reads and lists one entry per CDR3 protein. There are 50,000 to 60,000 distinct CDR3 sequences in the sample; about 80% occur only once, and 24% lies in the top ten. Unsorted bulk tissue, about 19-32 mg of it, served as the source for co-extraction of RNA and DNA. Resecting the tumor surgically was how the patients' primary liver carcinoma was treated.

The V gene is TRBV6-1, the J gene TRBJ2-1. The clonotype originates from a man aged 40-50 years with primary liver carcinoma and hepatitis B virus infection. The sequencing input was liver tumor tissue from sampling region 5. Subset in this sample: tumor region T5, tumor centre. CDR3 amino acids: CASSELRSSYNEQIL.